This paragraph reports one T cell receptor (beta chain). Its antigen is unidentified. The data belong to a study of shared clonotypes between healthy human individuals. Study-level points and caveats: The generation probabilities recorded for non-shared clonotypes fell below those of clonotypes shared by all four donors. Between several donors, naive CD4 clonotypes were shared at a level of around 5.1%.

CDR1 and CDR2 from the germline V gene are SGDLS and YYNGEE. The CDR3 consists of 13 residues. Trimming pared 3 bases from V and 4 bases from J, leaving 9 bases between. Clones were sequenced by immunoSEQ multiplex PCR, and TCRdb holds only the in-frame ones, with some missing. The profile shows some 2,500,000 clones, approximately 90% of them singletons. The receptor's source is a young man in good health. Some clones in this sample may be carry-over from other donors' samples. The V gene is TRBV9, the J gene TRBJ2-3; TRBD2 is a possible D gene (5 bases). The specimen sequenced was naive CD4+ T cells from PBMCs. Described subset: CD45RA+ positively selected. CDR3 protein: CASSDSAADTQYF. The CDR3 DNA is TGTGCCAGCAGCGATTCAGCGGCAGATACGCAGTATTTT.